These T cell receptor beta chains were read from a single sample in a study of resident and recirculating memory T cells in vitiligo. Profiling relied on immunoSEQ multiplex PCR, and the TCRdb table lists in-frame clones only, not all of them. Among roughly 76,000 clones listed, approximately 93% were seen once. The sample consisted of blood. All receptors come from a male donor with vitiligo. Both conserved end residues are part of each CDR3. The D gene is left open where the match is weak. For some rows the clone size is stated as once, few or many, or as a class when expanded; others skip it.

length: 15
J: TRBJ2-5
size: -
V: TRBV6-1
D: TRBD2
DNA: TGTGCCAGCAGTGAAGTAGCGGGGGGGCAAGAGACCCAGTACTTC
CDR3: CASSEVAGGQETQYF

length: 15
J: TRBJ2-7
size: -
V: TRBV4-3
D: -
DNA: TGCGCCAGCAGCCAAGAAGGACAGAGAACCTACGAGCAGTACTTC
CDR3: CASSQEGQRTYEQYF

length: 16
J: TRBJ2-2
size: -
V: TRBV9
D: TRBD2
DNA: TGTGCCAGCAGCGTGGGACTAGCCTTGAACACCGGGGAGCTGTTTTTT
CDR3: CASSVGLALNTGELFF

length: 15
J: TRBJ2-1
size: few
V: TRBV11-2
D: TRBD2
DNA: TGTGCCAGCAGCTGGACTAGCGGGGGGGCCAATGAGCAGTTCTTC
CDR3: CASSWTSGGANEQFF

length: 15
J: TRBJ1-5
size: -
V: TRBV6-6
D: TRBD1
DNA: TGTGCCAGCACGGACAGGGGTTATAGCAATCAGCCCCAGCATTTT
CDR3: CASTDRGYSNQPQHF

length: 17
J: TRBJ2-1
size: -
V: TRBV11-2
D: TRBD1
DNA: TGTGCCAGCAGCCCCGTCCCGGGACAGGGCTCCTACAATGAGCAGTTCTTC
CDR3: CASSPVPGQGSYNEQFF

length: 16
J: TRBJ1-1
size: -
V: TRBV27
D: -
DNA: TGTGCCAGCAAGGACACGTCGGGACTCCTGAACACTGAAGCTTTCTTT
CDR3: CASKDTSGLLNTEAFF

length: 14
J: TRBJ1-3
size: once
V: TRBV5-4
D: -
DNA: TGTGCCAGCAGCTTCGGGGACACTGGAAACACCATATATTTT
CDR3: CASSFGDTGNTIYF

length: 13
J: TRBJ2-7
size: -
V: TRBV27
D: -
DNA: TGTGCCAGCAGTTTATCTGGCCCCTACGAGCAGTACTTC
CDR3: CASSLSGPYEQYF

length: 12
J: TRBJ2-7
size: -
V: TRBV7-2
D: -
DNA: TGTGCCAGCAGCTCTAGCTCCTACGAGCAGTACTTC
CDR3: CASSSSSYEQYF

length: 14
J: TRBJ2-7
size: -
V: TRBV6-4
D: TRBD1
DNA: TGTGCCAGCAGTGACCCGACAGGGGGATACGAGCAGTACTTC
CDR3: CASSDPTGGYEQYF

length: 16
J: TRBJ2-2
size: -
V: TRBV5-1
D: -
DNA: TGCGCCAGCAGCCTAGACGGCCTGGGACTCACCGGGGAGCTGTTTTTT
CDR3: CASSLDGLGLTGELFF

length: 16
J: TRBJ1-6
size: once
V: TRBV7-2
D: TRBD1
DNA: TGTGCCAGCAGCCTACCAGGGGGCTCCTATAATTCACCCCTCCACTTT
CDR3: CASSLPGGSYNSPLHF

length: 16
J: TRBJ1-3
size: once
V: TRBV7-8
D: -
DNA: TGTGCCAGCAGCTTAGGCCCACAGGGTGGGCGAAACACCATATATTTT
CDR3: CASSLGPQGGRNTIYF

length: 12
J: TRBJ2-1
size: -
V: TRBV4-3
D: -
DNA: TGCGCCAGCAGCCAAGGAAACAATGAACAGTTCTTC
CDR3: CASSQGNNEQFF

length: 13
J: TRBJ1-1
size: -
V: TRBV5-5
D: TRBD1
DNA: TGTGCCAGCAGCTTTGACAGGGCTACTGAAGCTTTCTTT
CDR3: CASSFDRATEAFF

length: 13
J: TRBJ1-5
size: few
V: TRBV5-1
D: -
DNA: TGCGCCAGCAGCGAGGGATTACGTCAGCCCCAGCATTTT
CDR3: CASSEGLRQPQHF

length: 16
J: TRBJ2-3
size: -
V: TRBV4-3
D: TRBD1
DNA: TGCGCCAGCAGCCAACAGGACAGGGGACTCACAGATACGCAGTATTTT
CDR3: CASSQQDRGLTDTQYF